These 32 T cell receptor beta chains share one sample of origin, sequenced in a study of glioma-infiltrating T cells. Amplification of TCR alpha and beta CDR3 regions from RNA used iRepertoire nested multiplex PCR. TCRdb passed the multiplex PCR reads through MiXCR, listing each CDR3 protein once. Of roughly 190,000 distinct CDR3 sequences in the sample, about 31% were seen once. Sequencing was carried out using glioma tissue, nonneoplastic brain tissue, or PBMCs (not recorded which). The receptors shown here come from a human donor with low-grade glioma or glioblastoma, undergoing nonglioma brain surgery, or in good health (not recorded which).

This clonotype was counted ten times or more. This sequence joins TRBV7-2 and TRBJ1-6, with a weak D call TRBD1 (5 bases). Trimming removed 4 bases from V and 6 bases from J, with 13 bases in between. This CDR3 has 15 residues. Germline V CDR1 and CDR2: SGHTA, FQGNSA. This CDR3 reads CASSYPGGGNSPLHF. The DNA for the CDR3 is TGTGCCAGCAGCTACCCCGGGGGGGGTAATTCACCCCTCCACTTT.

This clonotype was seen once. A clone one base away is much larger, so this may be a read error. V is TRBV20-1 and J is TRBJ2-7; 13 bases map to TRBD2. V lost 4 bases, J lost 6 bases, and 6 bases stayed unmatched. The CDR3 length is 14 residues. The germline V gene has CDR1 DFQATT and CDR2 SNEGSKA (reference sequence). The CDR3 spells CSAIGTSGRGEQYF. CDR3 nucleotide sequence: TGCAGTGCTATAGGCACTAGCGGGAGGGGCGAGCAGTACTTC.

This clonotype was counted many times. The rearrangement joins TRBV2 to TRBJ1-5; D is unresolved. The length of the CDR3 is 15 residues. CDR1 and CDR2 from the germline V gene are SNHLY and FYNNEI. Trimming stripped 3 bases from V and 1 base from J, with 10 bases between. The CDR3 loop reads CASSDDGFSNQPQHF. CDR3 in DNA: TGTGCCAGCAGTGATGACGGGTTCAGCAATCAGCCCCAGCATTTT.

Worth noting for this clonotype: A read error likely explains this, since a far larger clone differs by one base. This chain joins TRBV3-1 and TRBJ2-7; D gene ambiguous. The CDR3 spans 11 residues. Germline V gives CDR1 LGHDT, CDR2 YNNKEL (reference sequence). This CDR3 reads CARSLVYEQYF. The CDR3 nucleotides read TGTGCCAGGAGCCTCGTCTACGAGCAGTACTTC.

This clonotype came up a few times. This sequence joins TRBV14 and TRBJ1-4; D is undetermined. Deletions cut 4 bases from V and 8 bases from J, with 11 bases between. CDR1 and CDR2 from the germline V gene are SGHDN and FVKESK. The CDR3 spans 13 residues. This chain's CDR3 is CASSPRLTEKLFF. The CDR3 region has the DNA TGTGCCAGCAGCCCCAGGCTCACAGAAAAACTGTTTTTT. The entire variable domain, with the rest obtained from reference TRBV14 and TRBJ1-4, is as follows: EAGVTQFPSHSVIEKGQTVTLRCDPISGHDNLYWYRRVMGKEIKFLLHFVKESKQDESGMPNNRFLAERTGGTYSTLKVQPAELEDSGVYFCASSPRLTEKLFFGSGTQLSVL.

There are many counts of this clonotype. The chain recombines TRBV4-1 with TRBJ2-7; 11 bases are a match to TRBD2. Germline V gene sequence: CDR1 MGHRA, CDR2 YSYEKL. V shed 4 bases and J 2 bases; nucleotides not matched to a gene: 4. This CDR3 spans 15 amino acids. The CDR3 coding sequence is TGCGCCAGCAGCCCTGGGACTAGCGGAACCTACGAGCAGTACTTC. Its protein is CASSPGTSGTYEQYF.

This clonotype has a count of ten or more. This chain links TRBV18 with TRBJ2-7, with D possibly being TRBD1 (5 bases). Trimming took off 2 bases at V and 5 bases at J, with 10 bases between the two ends. Looked up from germline, CDR1 is KGHSH and CDR2 is LQKENI. CDR3 size: 13 residues. DNA of the CDR3: TGTGCCAGCTCACCAGACACAGGTAACGAGCAGTACTTC. This sequence encodes CASSPDTGNEQYF.

This clonotype was seen a few times. This sequence may be a read error, since a much larger clone differs from it by one base. J is TRBJ1-2 and V is TRBV28, with D unclear. The CDR3 loop spans 14 amino acids. Germline-derived CDR1 and CDR2 are MDHEN and SYDVKM. The chain's CDR3 is CASQKPQQDYDYTF. CDR3 DNA sequence: TGTGCCAGCCAAAAACCCCAGCAGGACTATGACTACACCTTC.

The sample holds a few counts of this clonotype. The chain joins TRBV12-5 to TRBJ2-3; D is unresolved. Trimming stripped 8 bases from V and 5 bases from J, with 11 bases between. This CDR3 contains 12 residues. The V gene's germline CDR1 is LGHNT and CDR2 FRNRAP. CDR3: CASTLRRDTQYF. The DNA of the CDR3 is TGTGCTAGTACACTTAGGCGAGATACGCAGTATTTT. The full variable domain, with the rest looked up from reference TRBV12-5 and TRBJ2-3, is DARVTQTPRHKVTEMGQEVTMRCQPILGHNTVFWYRQTMMQGLELLAYFRNRAPLDDSGMPKDRFSAEMPDATLATLKIQPSEPRDSAVYFCASTLRRDTQYFGPGTRLTVL.

This clonotype appeared many times. V gene TRBV28 combines with J gene TRBJ1-4; D gene unclear. Germline loops: CDR1 MDHEN, CDR2 SYDVKM. The germline V and J ends were trimmed by 3 bases and 6 bases, with 14 bases remaining between them. The CDR3 totals 15 residues. The CDR3 DNA is TGTGCCAGCAGTTTTGGCTCCCCGGTATATGAAAAACTGTTTTTT. Amino acid sequence: CASSFGSPVYEKLFF.

In this sample, this clonotype turned up many times. This chain links TRBV6-4 with TRBJ2-1, with 10 bases matching TRBD2. Per germline, CDR1 MRHNA and CDR2 SNTAGT. The CDR3 covers 14 residues. V lost 6 bases and J lost 7; bases outside the gene matches: 6. CDR3 in amino acids: CASSQEAGGNEQFF. The CDR3 DNA sequence: TGTGCCAGCAGCCAGGAAGCGGGAGGGAATGAGCAGTTCTTC.

This chain joins TRBV5-4 and TRBJ2-2, with D perhaps matching TRBD1 (5 bases). Germline CDR1 reads SGHNT; CDR2 reads YYREEE (reference sequence). The CDR3 is made up of 15 amino acids. The V end lost 0 bases, the J end lost 4 bases, and 10 bases lay between the germline ends. CDR3 coding DNA: TGTGCCAGCAGCTTGGTCGCAGGGATCACCGGGGAGCTGTTTTTT. Amino acids: CASSLVAGITGELFF.

Ten or more counts support this clonotype. This chain links TRBV10-3 with TRBJ2-3, with D perhaps given as TRBD1 or TRBD2 (6 bases each). Germline V gene lookup returns CDR1 ENHRY and CDR2 SYGVKD. The CDR3 runs 16 residues. V lost 0 bases, J lost 8 bases, and 18 bases lay in between. The CDR3 nucleotides read TGTGCCATCAGTGAGTCTACGGGGGCCCAGTCCCTTACGCAGTATTTT. Its translation: CAISESTGAQSLTQYF.

This clonotype was counted ten times or more. The J gene is TRBJ2-3, the V gene TRBV6-2 or TRBV6-3; perhaps TRBD2 as D (6 bases). CDR3 length equals 18 residues. Trimming pared 0 bases from V and 5 bases from J, leaving 21 bases between. CDR1 is MNHEY and CDR2 is SVGEGT in the germline V gene. CDR3 region: CASSYSNFERREVDTQYF. The CDR3 nucleotides read TGTGCCAGCAGTTACTCGAACTTCGAGCGGCGGGAAGTAGATACGCAGTATTTT.

Many counts were recorded for this clonotype. The chain combines TRBV28 with TRBJ2-3; 11 nucleotides line up with TRBD2. V was pared by 6 bases and J by 3 bases, with 8 bases of the junction left unmatched. CDR1 and CDR2 (germline): MDHEN, SYDVKM. The length of the CDR3 is 16 residues. Here the CDR3 DNA reads TGTGCCAGCAGCTCTACACTAGCGGGAGAAACAGATACGCAGTATTTT. Protein product: CASSSTLAGETDTQYF.

This chain joins TRBV19 and TRBJ2-1; 9 bases line up with TRBD2. Germline V gene lookup returns CDR1 LNHDA and CDR2 SQIVND (reference sequence). V lost 4 bases, J lost 8 bases, and 12 bases stayed unmatched. This CDR3 contains 16 residues. In nucleotides, the CDR3 is TGTGCCAGTAGTAGCCCCGGGACTAGCCGTTGGTATGAGCAGTTCTTC. This translates into CASSSPGTSRWYEQFF.

Ten or more counts support this clonotype. This chain links TRBV28 with TRBJ2-7; the D is unclear. Germline CDR1 reads MDHEN; CDR2 reads SYDVKM. This CDR3 contains 14 residues. The V gene lost 3 bases and the J gene lost 2 bases, with 11 bases spanning the gap. The CDR3 is CASSFPVRAYEQYF. CDR3 coding DNA: TGTGCCAGCAGTTTTCCGGTGCGAGCCTACGAGCAGTACTTC.

Ten or more counts support this clonotype. This chain uses TRBV2 with TRBJ2-7, with D unclear. Trimming left V 6 bases short and J 5 bases short, with 8 bases between. Germline lookup yields CDR1 SNHLY and CDR2 FYNNEI. The CDR3 runs 11 residues. In DNA, the CDR3 is TGTGCCAGCAGAGGGTACCACGAGCAGTACTTC. It yields the protein CASRGYHEQYF.

This clonotype has ten or more counts. The V gene is TRBV3-1, the J gene TRBJ2-1; D unclear. V was cut by 1 base and J by 14 bases, with 15 bases left in between. CDR1 is LGHDT and CDR2 is YNNKEL in the germline V gene (reference sequence). The CDR3 extends over 13 amino acids. CDR3 nucleotide sequence: TGTGCCAGCAGCCAAGCTTCCCTAGTACGGAAGTTCTTC. Its translation: CASSQASLVRKFF.

This clonotype came up many times. V and J are TRBV12-3 or TRBV12-4 and TRBJ2-7; tentatively, D is TRBD2 (6 bases). V shed 0 bases and J shed 3 bases, with 6 bases lying between them. This CDR3 is built from 13 residues. CDR3 region: CASSLAAGYEQYF. The DNA for the CDR3 is TGTGCCAGCAGTTTAGCAGCGGGCTACGAGCAGTACTTC.

The gene calls are TRBV5-8 and TRBJ2-7; D is unresolved. The CDR3 extends over 15 amino acids. CDR1 is SGHTS and CDR2 is YDEGEE in the germline V gene. V was shortened by 4 bases and J by 4 bases, with 18 bases between the two germline ends. The CDR3 nucleotides are TGTGCCAGCAGCAGAACGAAGGAGATGATATACGAGCAGTACTTC. Its translation: CASSRTKEMIYEQYF.

On this clonotype: A much larger clone differs from this one at a single base, so this may be a read error. The chain carries TRBV20-1 and TRBJ2-4; D is unclear. CDR1 and CDR2 from the germline V gene are DFQATT and SNEGSKA (reference sequence). The CDR3 extends over 15 amino acids. With 0 bases removed from V and 3 bases from J, the gap between germline ends came to 12 bases. For the CDR3, the DNA is TGCAGTGCTAGAGATCCCGACCTAGGCAAAAACATTCAGTACTTC. This translates into CSARDPDLGKNIQYF.

The chain uses TRBV5-4 and TRBJ1-1; D is possibly TRBD1 (5 bases). The CDR3 length is 14 residues. Trimming cost V 4 bases and J 0 bases, with 10 bases left between them. Germline CDR1 SGHNT, CDR2 YYREEE (reference sequence). The CDR3 is CASSGLTVNTEAFF. The CDR3 bases are TGTGCCAGCAGCGGCTTGACAGTGAACACTGAAGCTTTCTTT.

This clonotype came up many times. The genes are TRBV24-1 and TRBJ2-2; D gene ambiguous. Trimming took 9 bases from V and 4 from J, leaving 5 bases between them. CDR3 size: 11 residues. Germline CDR1 and CDR2: KGHDR and SFDVKD. The CDR3 here is CATGLTGELFF. In nucleotides, the CDR3 is TGTGCCACCGGTCTCACCGGGGAGCTGTTTTTT.

This clonotype showed up just once. The V call is TRBV29-1, the J call TRBJ2-1; 7 nucleotides agree with TRBD2. V was clipped by 7 bases and J by 5 bases; unmatched bases: 17. In germline, CDR1 is SQVTM, CDR2 ANQGSEA. The CDR3 is 16 amino acids. The CDR3: CSGGGVTSFPHNEQFF. The CDR3 coding sequence is TGCAGCGGGGGGGGGGTGACTTCTTTCCCACACAATGAGCAGTTCTTC.

There are many counts of this clonotype. The genes are TRBV4-3 and TRBJ2-7, with unresolved D. CDR3 length equals 13 residues. The germline V and J ends were trimmed by 0 bases and 2 bases, with 5 bases remaining between them. Germline CDR1 and CDR2: LGHNA and YSLEER. The chain's CDR3 is CASSQDLPYEQYF. The CDR3, as DNA: TGCGCCAGCAGCCAAGATCTTCCCTACGAGCAGTACTTC.

A few counts support this clonotype. V is TRBV9 and J is TRBJ2-3, with D perhaps TRBD2 (5 bases). V gave up 3 bases and J gave up 3 bases, with 8 bases separating them. This CDR3 comprises 13 residues. In germline, CDR1 is SGDLS, CDR2 YYNGEE. The CDR3 protein is CASSAGLTDTQYF. The CDR3 nucleotides are TGTGCCAGCAGCGCCGGACTGACAGATACGCAGTATTTT.

This sequence joins TRBV29-1 and TRBJ2-7, with 13 nucleotides matching TRBD2. The germline V gene encodes CDR1 SQVTM and CDR2 ANQGSEA. The CDR3 consists of 15 residues. V was pared by 8 bases and J by 4 bases, with 11 bases of the junction left unmatched. Written as DNA, the CDR3 is TGCAGCCCCGGGGGTGGACTAGCGGGAGTGTACGAGCAGTACTTC. Its protein product is CSPGGGLAGVYEQYF.

The V and J genes are TRBV24-1 and TRBJ2-5; tentative D call: TRBD2 (5 bases). Germline lookup yields CDR1 KGHDR and CDR2 SFDVKD. V was shortened by 8 bases and J by 5 bases, with 20 bases between the two germline ends. The CDR3 is 15 residues long. As DNA, the CDR3 is TGTGCCACCATTGACGGGATGGAGGAATCCGAGACCCAGTACTTC. It encodes CATIDGMEESETQYF.

This clonotype was detected only a few times. The chain is built from TRBV7-8 and TRBJ2-4; D unclear. From germline, CDR1 is SGHVS and CDR2 FQNEAQ. This CDR3 contains 16 residues. V lost 4 bases, J lost 3 bases, and 16 bases lay in between. In nucleotides, the CDR3 is TGTGCCAGCAGCTCTATCTGGTCCCCCGACAAAAACATTCAGTACTTC. Protein: CASSSIWSPDKNIQYF.

Details on this clonotype: A much larger clone is a single base away; this may be a read error. V usage is TRBV4-1 and J usage is TRBJ2-1, with D hard to call. This CDR3 contains 15 residues. V lost 0 bases and J 2 bases, leaving 8 bases between the germline ends. Germline assignment: CDR1 MGHRA and CDR2 YSYEKL. CDR3 residues: CASSQEGITYNEQFF. In DNA, the CDR3 is TGCGCCAGCAGCCAAGAAGGGATTACCTACAATGAGCAGTTCTTC.

Points on this clonotype: A much larger clone is a single base away; this may be a read error. The V gene is TRBV4-2, the J gene TRBJ2-4; D call uncertain. Germline V gene data show CDR1 as LGHNA and CDR2 as YNFKEQ. The CDR3 totals 12 residues. For the CDR3, the DNA is TGTGCCAGCAGCCCTCCGGATAACATTCAGTGCTTC. This sequence encodes CASSPPDNIQCF.